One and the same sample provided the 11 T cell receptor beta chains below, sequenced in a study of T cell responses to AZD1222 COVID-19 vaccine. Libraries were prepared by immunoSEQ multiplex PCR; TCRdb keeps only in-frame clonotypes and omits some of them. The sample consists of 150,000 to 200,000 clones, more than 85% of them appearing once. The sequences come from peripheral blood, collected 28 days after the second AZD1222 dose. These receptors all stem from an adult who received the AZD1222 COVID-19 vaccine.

The CDR3 here is CSASSTSGSNEQFF. In nucleotides, the CDR3 is TGCAGTGCTAGTTCGACTAGCGGGAGCAATGAGCAGTTCTTC. The chain employs TRBV20-1 and TRBJ2-1; 12 nucleotides match TRBD2. J lost 6 bases, V lost 3 bases, and 3 bases had no gene match. The CDR3 sequence is 14 residues long. Germline-derived CDR1 and CDR2 are DFQATT and SNEGSKA (reference sequence).

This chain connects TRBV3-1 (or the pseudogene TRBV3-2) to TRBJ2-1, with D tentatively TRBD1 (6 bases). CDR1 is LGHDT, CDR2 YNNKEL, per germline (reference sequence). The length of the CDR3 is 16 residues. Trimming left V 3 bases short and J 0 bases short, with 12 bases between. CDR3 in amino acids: CASSQGAPSSYNEQFF. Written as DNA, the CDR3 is TGTGCCAGCAGCCAGGGGGCCCCCAGCTCCTACAATGAGCAGTTCTTC.

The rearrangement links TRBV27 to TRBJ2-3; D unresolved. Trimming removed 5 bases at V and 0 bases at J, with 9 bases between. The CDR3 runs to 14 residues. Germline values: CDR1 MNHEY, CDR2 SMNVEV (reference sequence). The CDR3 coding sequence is TGTGCCAGCAGTGACCAGGTTAGCACAGATACGCAGTATTTT. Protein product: CASSDQVSTDTQYF.

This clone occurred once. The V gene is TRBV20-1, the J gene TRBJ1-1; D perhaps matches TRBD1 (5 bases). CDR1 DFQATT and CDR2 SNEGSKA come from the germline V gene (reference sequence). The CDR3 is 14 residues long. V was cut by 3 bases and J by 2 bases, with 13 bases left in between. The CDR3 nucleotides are TGCAGTGCTAGTTATTACAGGTTAAACACTGAAGCTTTCTTT. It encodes CSASYYRLNTEAFF.

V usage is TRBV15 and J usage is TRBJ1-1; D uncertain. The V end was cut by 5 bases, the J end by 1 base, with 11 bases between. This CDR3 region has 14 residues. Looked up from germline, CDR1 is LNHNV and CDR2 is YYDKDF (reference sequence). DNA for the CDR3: TGTGCCACCAGCCCCGCCCTGAGGAACACTGAAGCTTTCTTT. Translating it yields CATSPALRNTEAFF.

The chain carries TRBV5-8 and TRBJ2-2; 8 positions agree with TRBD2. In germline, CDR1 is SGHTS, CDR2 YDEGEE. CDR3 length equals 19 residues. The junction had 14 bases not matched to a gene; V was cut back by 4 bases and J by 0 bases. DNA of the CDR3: TGTGCCAGCAGCCGGAACTTTCGCCGGGAGGGACCGAACACCGGGGAGCTGTTTTTT. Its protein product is CASSRNFRREGPNTGELFF.

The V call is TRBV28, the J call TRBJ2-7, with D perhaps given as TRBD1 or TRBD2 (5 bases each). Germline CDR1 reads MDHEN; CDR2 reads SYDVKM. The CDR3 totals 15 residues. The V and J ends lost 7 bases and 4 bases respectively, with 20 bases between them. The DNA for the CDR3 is TGTGCCAGCACCGTCCGGGGCCCATGGGTGTACGAGCAGTACTTC. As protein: CASTVRGPWVYEQYF.

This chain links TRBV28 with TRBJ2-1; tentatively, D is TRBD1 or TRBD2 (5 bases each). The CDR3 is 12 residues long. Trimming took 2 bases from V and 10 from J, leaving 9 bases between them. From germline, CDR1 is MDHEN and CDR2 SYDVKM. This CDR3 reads CASSLNEGEQFF. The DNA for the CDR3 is TGTGCCAGCAGTTTAAATGAGGGGGAGCAGTTCTTC.

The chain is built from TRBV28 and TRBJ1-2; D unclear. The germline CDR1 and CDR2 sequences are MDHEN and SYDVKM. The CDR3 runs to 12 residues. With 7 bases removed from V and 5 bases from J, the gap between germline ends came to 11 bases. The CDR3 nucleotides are TGTGCCAGCACCCCACTTGGATATGGCTACACCTTC. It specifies CASTPLGYGYTF.

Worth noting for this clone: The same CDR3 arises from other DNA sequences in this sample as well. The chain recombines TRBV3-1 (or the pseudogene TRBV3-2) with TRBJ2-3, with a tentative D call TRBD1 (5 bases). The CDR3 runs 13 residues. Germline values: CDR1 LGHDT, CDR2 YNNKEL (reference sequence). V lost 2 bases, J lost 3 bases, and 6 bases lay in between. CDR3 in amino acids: CASSQRGTDTQYF. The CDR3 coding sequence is TGTGCCAGCAGCCAAAGGGGAACAGATACGCAGTATTTT.

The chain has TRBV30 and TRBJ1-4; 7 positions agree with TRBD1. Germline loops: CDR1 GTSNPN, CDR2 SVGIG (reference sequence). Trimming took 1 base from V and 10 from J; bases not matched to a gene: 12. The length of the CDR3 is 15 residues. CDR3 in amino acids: CAWSATGTVRRKLFF. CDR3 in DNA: TGTGCCTGGAGTGCGACAGGGACGGTACGGAGAAAACTGTTTTTT.